Shown below are 9 T cell receptor beta chains from a single sample sequenced in a study of PD-1 blockade in classical Hodgkin lymphoma. Relapse was seen in all patients after autologous stem cell transplantation, and brentuximab vedotin exposure was variable. The data were produced by immunoSEQ multiplex PCR, yet TCRdb's version contains in-frame clones alone and is incomplete. The sample consists of 31,000 or so clones, about two thirds of them appearing once. Sequenced here: peripheral blood mononuclear cells (PBMCs), sampled before the second cycle of nivolumab. The source of these receptors is a human donor with classical Hodgkin lymphoma.

The chain uses TRBV7-2 and TRBJ1-2, with D possibly being TRBD1 (5 bases). Germline V gene sequence: CDR1 SGHTA, CDR2 FQGNSA. The V gene lost 0 bases and the J gene lost 7 bases, with 21 bases spanning the gap. This CDR3 is built from 17 residues. CDR3: CASSLAQSQSSGSGYTF. The CDR3 nucleotides are TGTGCCAGCAGCTTAGCGCAGAGTCAGTCCTCAGGGTCTGGCTACACCTTC.

The chain carries TRBV7-3 and TRBJ1-1; TRBD1 might be the D (6 bases). The germline V gene has CDR1 SGHTA and CDR2 FQGTGA. The CDR3 contains 15 residues. V lost 5 bases, J lost 4 bases, and 17 bases lay in between. The CDR3, as DNA: TGTGCCAGCAGCGCCTTACAGGGCCCAGCCACTGAAGCTTTCTTT. Amino acid sequence: CASSALQGPATEAFF.

The chain joins TRBV30 to TRBJ2-7; tentatively, D is TRBD2 (6 bases). Germline V CDR1 and CDR2: GTSNPN, SVGIG (reference sequence). V was shortened by 6 bases and J by 8 bases, with 14 bases between the two germline ends. This CDR3 comprises 11 residues. The CDR3 DNA is TGTGCCTGCTTGACTAGAGCGAAGCAGTACTTC. The encoded protein is CACLTRAKQYF.

The rearrangement uses TRBV4-1 and TRBJ1-1; D might be TRBD1 (5 bases). Germline V gene data show CDR1 as MGHRA and CDR2 as YSYEKL. Deletions cut 6 bases from V and 4 bases from J, with 15 bases between. CDR3 length: 14 residues. Here the CDR3 reads CASRPVDSSTEAFF. CDR3 DNA sequence: TGCGCCAGCAGGCCGGTAGACAGTAGCACTGAAGCTTTCTTT.

The genes are TRBV11-2 and TRBJ2-4, with a weak D call TRBD2 (6 bases). The CDR3 extends over 15 amino acids. Germline CDR1 and CDR2: SGHAT and FQNNGV. The V end lost 1 base, the J end lost 3 bases, and 10 bases lay between the germline ends. The CDR3 loop is CASSLGRGSKNIQYF. CDR3 DNA: TGTGCCAGCAGCTTAGGGAGGGGCAGCAAAAACATTCAGTACTTC.

This clone occurred once. The V gene is TRBV18, the J gene TRBJ1-2, with D maybe TRBD1 (5 bases). The V gene's germline CDR1 is KGHSH and CDR2 LQKENI. The ends were cut back, 3 bases at V and 4 bases at J, with 15 bases in the middle. This CDR3 contains 15 residues. The CDR3 DNA reads TGTGCCAGCTCACCTTGGCAGGGTGAGGGCTATGGCTACACCTTC. It codes for CASSPWQGEGYGYTF.

This clone showed up just a few times. The chain recombines TRBV7-6 with TRBJ2-5; no clear D. V lost 2 bases to trimming and J lost 0 bases, with 7 bases between them. CDR1 SGHVS and CDR2 FNYEAQ come from the germline V gene. The CDR3 runs to 14 residues. CDR3 residues: CASSLFRNQETQYF. The CDR3 DNA follows: TGTGCCAGCAGCTTATTCAGGAACCAAGAGACCCAGTACTTC.

V gene TRBV5-1 combines with J gene TRBJ2-1, with D tentatively TRBD2 (6 bases). The germline V and J ends were trimmed by 4 bases and 0 bases, with 11 bases remaining between them. Germline CDR1 SGHRS, CDR2 YFSETQ. This CDR3 spans 15 amino acids. The CDR3 DNA reads as TGCGCCAGCAGCCCCCGGGAGCACTCCTACAATGAGCAGTTCTTC. It is translated as CASSPREHSYNEQFF.

The rearrangement links TRBV28 to TRBJ2-5; D remains ambiguous. The CDR3 has 15 residues. CDR1 MDHEN and CDR2 SYDVKM come from the germline V gene. V was pared by 5 bases and J by 2 bases, with 15 bases between. Written as DNA, the CDR3 is TGTGCCAGCAGTCACGCGCCAGCTAGTCAAGAGACCCAGTACTTC. Its translation is CASSHAPASQETQYF.